This TCR beta chain was recorded in a study of cytomegalovirus exposure and HLA in healthy donors (dated by TCRdb to about 2017). For context, the study as a whole: An earlier analysis of about 530 of the donors reported 276 Gb of sequence data and some 110 million unique TCR beta sequences obtained from 180 million or so T cells. Around 300 gigabases of sequencing data and approximately 84 million unique TCR sequences were included in an early release covering over 600 HLA-typed donors. The genetic ancestry cluster associated with self-reported Caucasian donors included roughly 84% of the approximately 430 genotyped donors. The study aimed to test whether cataloging public T cell receptors could reveal signatures of past pathogen exposure. The T cell repertoires of some 700 subjects were profiled by immunosequencing and related to cytomegalovirus serostatus. In addition to the first cohort of hundreds of subjects, a separate validation cohort of approximately 130 different subjects was used. To predict cytomegalovirus infection status, the study combined high-throughput TCR immunosequencing, statistical association of individual TCRs with disease status, and machine learning. To study patterns of TCR occurrence, a later analysis re-analyzed previously published TCR beta repertoires from around 660 donors and added high-resolution HLA genotyping. In the later analysis, no new phenotypic data were used to find candidate immune exposures; instead, reliance was placed on TCR beta sequences and their occurrence across donors. In an earlier analysis of 500 to 650 of the donors, high-throughput TCR beta sequencing was used to judge whether each TCR beta V gene segment behaved as functional or pseudogenic. Alongside the repertoire data, information on donor age, sex, ethnicity and CMV serostatus was compiled. A later genetic analysis took genome-wide SNP genotypes for about three fifths of the roughly 700 donors and used that subset as a discovery cohort. All discovery cohort repertoires had been generated using a single sequencing platform. Class I and class II HLA loci were covered by the typing at four-digit resolution. The number of donors typed differed by locus, with 629-630 for A, B, C, DRB1 and DQB1, more than 500 for DQA1, 606 for DPA1, and some 450 for DPB1. Because of strong linkage in the cohort, five DR-DQ haplotypes were treated as single units for association and clustering. Among about 400 genotyped donors of the cohort, an average of around 240,000 unique TCR beta nucleotide sequences was sequenced per donor, of which about 18% were non-productive. Here is what the overall study found, with its caveats: When HLA alleles, especially DR and DQ, strongly co-occurred, attributing TCR associations to individual alleles was difficult. Cytomegalovirus status was reported to be diagnosed by the classifier with high specificity and sensitivity in both the original and validation cohorts. According to a later analysis, most CMV-associated TCR beta chains appeared to be HLA-restricted, and the HLA associations seemed to be driven largely by CMV exposure. According to a later analysis, parvovirus B19, influenza, CMV and Epstein-Barr virus appeared linked to several top co-occurrence clusters. A total of roughly 160 TCR beta chains were listed by the study as associated with cytomegalovirus. Most TCR sequences were observed very rarely across donors, whereas some public TCRs were present in many individuals. A further reported finding was that TCR beta sequences accurately predicted the HLA-A and HLA-B alleles for most subjects in the first cohort. Presence/absence analyses assumed roughly uniform sequencing depth across donors, an assumption that may not hold. Only TCR beta chains were sequenced in this cohort, and the absence of alpha or paired-chain data limited detectable features. Because counts were too low, about 18 rarely observed V segments, including chromosome 9 orphons, were excluded from the earlier analysis of 587 of the donors. Because HLA typing was unavailable for some donors at each locus, only the typed subset was used in association tests. Immune exposure information for the cohort was limited to CMV serostatus. Specific HLA alleles were associated with more than 15,000 TCR beta sequences at a false discovery rate of 0.05 in a later analysis. Broadly in line with IMGT annotations, most TCR beta V segments showed up in productive rearrangements about 87% or about 30% of the time in an earlier analysis of several hundred of the donors. Correlated functional status among segregating V segments might reflect linkage disequilibrium, but an unknown experimental factor could not be ruled out. In a later analysis, HLA-associated TCR beta chains were found to be more clonally expanded and to have lower generation probabilities than equally common non-associated chains. Three of the identified cytomegalovirus-associated TCR beta chains were confirmed in vitro to be specific for cytomegalovirus antigens. The authors suggested that the approach could potentially be generalized to other disease states and immunological phenotypes. In a later genetic analysis, a missense DCLRE1C variant was associated with V-gene and J-gene trimming of TCR beta chains, and the association was replicated in an independent cohort. A cluster of highly shared sequence variants was judged likely to be a technical artifact of the sequencing pipeline. A later analysis found that TCR association rates varied across HLA loci, with DRB1 alleles showing the most associated TCRs and HLA-C alleles the fewest. A later genetic analysis reported fewer N-insertions in productive TCRs among donors in an Asian-associated ancestry cluster than the roughly 700-donor mean.

About this clone itself: Its specific antigen is unknown. The sample holds no much larger clone one base away, and base qualities are not on file.

Libraries were prepared through the immunoSEQ multiplex PCR assay. For the multiplex PCR, a mixture combining 60 forward primers for TCR Vbeta segments and 13 reverse primers for TCR Jbeta segments was used. The CDR3 region of rearranged TCR beta genes was amplified from genomic DNA with a multiplex PCR assay. The Illumina HiSeq System was used to sequence the amplified TCR beta libraries as 87-base-pair reads. Under the source paper's analysis protocol: In a later analysis, tens of millions of unique TCR beta chains were counted across the 650 to 700 repertoires, and roughly 9.9 million of these chains were shared by at least two donors. A nearest-neighbor algorithm error-corrected the raw reads and collapsed the reads into unique sequences, merging closely related sequences to remove PCR and sequencing errors. CDR3 sequences were aligned to IMGT reference sequences to assign V, D and J gene segments. Each retained sequence needed at least a six-nucleotide match to both a V gene segment and a J gene segment. A rearrangement counted as productive if the CDR3 had no stop codons and remained in frame with V and J, and every other rearrangement counted as non-productive. CDR3 was defined according to IMGT convention as the region running from the second conserved V-encoded cysteine to the conserved J-encoded phenylalanine. Sequences without an unambiguous match to a single V gene segment were excluded from the earlier analysis of 450 to 650 of the donors. An earlier analysis of a few hundred of the donors called V segments functional above 56.7% productive rearrangements and segregating when the between-donor standard deviation exceeded 5%. A statistical classification framework was developed to diagnose cytomegalovirus status using the catalog of TCR beta chain sequences. In a later analysis, V and J genes were assigned by comparing TCR nucleotide sequences against IMGT/GENE-DB human TR gene sequences. The TCRdist pipeline was used in a later analysis to assign CDR3 sequences and most-parsimonious VDJ recombination scenarios. A later analysis defined each TCR beta chain by its CDR3 amino acid sequence plus V-gene family, and excluded reads lacking a unique V-gene family. As a way to deal with suspected cross-contamination and a sequencing artifact, a later analysis dropped hundreds of nucleotide sequences that were highly shared and had low generation probability. For each public chain, a later analysis derived a clonal expansion index from normalized ranks of inferred template counts within each repertoire. A later analysis computed generation probabilities with a VDJ recombination model fitted to out-of-frame rearrangements, and checked the results against IGoR. In a later analysis, hypergeometric tests were used to score TCR-TCR, TCR-HLA and TCR-CMV co-occurrence, with a repertoire-size bias correction applied to TCR pairs. In a later analysis, false discovery rates were estimated by permuting HLA or CMV assignments 20 times. A later analysis grouped co-occurring TCRs with DBSCAN, adding TCRdist sequence similarity when clustering within HLA-allele-positive subsets. Co-occurrence clustering excluded repertoires with fewer than 30,000 or more than 120,000 public chains, plus five with anomalous nucleotide sharing. The table comes from immuneACCESS by way of TCRdb, which keeps in-frame sequences with V and J called. Part of the clones is missing from these tables; in studies checked, under half for an unresolved V gene and the rest for unknown reasons. D and trimming were read from the DNA, whereas the V and J calls and clone size are those reported in that table. Recorded for this sample are approximately 110,000 clones; 60% to 85% of them occurred a single time. Together, the top ten hold 5.2% of the sample.

The cohort was made up of approximately 670 healthy bone marrow donors. At the time of sampling, all cohort members were nominally healthy, though unrecorded immune exposures were likely present. The donor was CMV seropositive and was included in the group of 250 to 350 seropositive cohort members. Every donor gave a peripheral blood sample, and the peripheral blood mononuclear cells from that sample were used for TCR beta sequencing. Genomic DNA extraction from the blood cell samples was performed with the Qiagen DNeasy Blood Extraction Kit. Sequencing was performed on PBMCs. This TCR derives from a female donor in good health and CMV-seropositive.

The base sequence is TGTGCCAGCAGTTACAGGCCCCGGACAGGGGAAGCTTTCTTT. It encodes CASSYRPRTGEAFF. The receptor chain draws on TRBV6-5 and TRBJ1-1, and TRBD1 matches 8 of the central bases. Including the terminal cysteine and phenylalanine, the CDR3 comprises 14 residues. Left in the record is the CDR3 DNA by itself, 42 bases read in frame from the first base. Trimming takes 2 bases off V and 8 bases off J; junction bases not matched to a gene: 7. The germline V gene yields MNHEY for CDR1 and SVGAGI for CDR2.